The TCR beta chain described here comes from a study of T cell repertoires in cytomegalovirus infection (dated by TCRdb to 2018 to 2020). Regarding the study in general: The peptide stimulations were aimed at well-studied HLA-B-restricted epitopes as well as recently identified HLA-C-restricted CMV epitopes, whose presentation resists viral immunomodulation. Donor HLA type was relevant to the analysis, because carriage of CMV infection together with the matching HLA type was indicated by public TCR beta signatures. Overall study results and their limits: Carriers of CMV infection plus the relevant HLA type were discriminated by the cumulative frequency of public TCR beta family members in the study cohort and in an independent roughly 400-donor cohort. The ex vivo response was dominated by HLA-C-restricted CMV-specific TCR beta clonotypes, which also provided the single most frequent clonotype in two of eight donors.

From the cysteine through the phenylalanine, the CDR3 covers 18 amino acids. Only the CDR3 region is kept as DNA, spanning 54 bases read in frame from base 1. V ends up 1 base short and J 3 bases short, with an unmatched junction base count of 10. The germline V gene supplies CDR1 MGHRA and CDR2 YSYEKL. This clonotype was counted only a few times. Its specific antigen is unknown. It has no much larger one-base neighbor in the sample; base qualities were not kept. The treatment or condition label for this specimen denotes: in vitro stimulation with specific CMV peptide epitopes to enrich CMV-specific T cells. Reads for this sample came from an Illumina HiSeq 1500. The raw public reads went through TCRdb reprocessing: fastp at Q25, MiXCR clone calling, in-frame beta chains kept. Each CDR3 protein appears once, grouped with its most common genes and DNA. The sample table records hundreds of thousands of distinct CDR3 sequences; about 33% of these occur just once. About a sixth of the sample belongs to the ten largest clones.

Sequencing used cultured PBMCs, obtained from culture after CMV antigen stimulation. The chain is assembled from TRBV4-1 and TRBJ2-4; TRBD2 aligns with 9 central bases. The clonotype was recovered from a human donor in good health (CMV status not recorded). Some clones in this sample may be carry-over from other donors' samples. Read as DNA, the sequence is TGCGCCAGCAGCCAAGGGGGTTTAGCGGGAGTTGGCAAAAACATTCAGTACTTC. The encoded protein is CASSQGGLAGVGKNIQYF.